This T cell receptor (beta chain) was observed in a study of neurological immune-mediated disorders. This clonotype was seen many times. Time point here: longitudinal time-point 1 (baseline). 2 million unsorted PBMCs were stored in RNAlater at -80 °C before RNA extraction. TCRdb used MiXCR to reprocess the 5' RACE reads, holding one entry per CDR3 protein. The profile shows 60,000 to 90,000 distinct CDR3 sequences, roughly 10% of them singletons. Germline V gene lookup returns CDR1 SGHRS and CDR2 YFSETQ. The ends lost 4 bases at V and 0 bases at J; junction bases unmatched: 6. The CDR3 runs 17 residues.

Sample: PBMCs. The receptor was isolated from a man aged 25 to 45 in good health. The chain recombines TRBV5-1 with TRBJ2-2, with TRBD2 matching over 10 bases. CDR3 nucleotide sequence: TGCGCCAGCAGCCGTCTAGCGGGAGCAGCGAACACCGGGGAGCTGTTTTTT. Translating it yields CASSRLAGAANTGELFF.